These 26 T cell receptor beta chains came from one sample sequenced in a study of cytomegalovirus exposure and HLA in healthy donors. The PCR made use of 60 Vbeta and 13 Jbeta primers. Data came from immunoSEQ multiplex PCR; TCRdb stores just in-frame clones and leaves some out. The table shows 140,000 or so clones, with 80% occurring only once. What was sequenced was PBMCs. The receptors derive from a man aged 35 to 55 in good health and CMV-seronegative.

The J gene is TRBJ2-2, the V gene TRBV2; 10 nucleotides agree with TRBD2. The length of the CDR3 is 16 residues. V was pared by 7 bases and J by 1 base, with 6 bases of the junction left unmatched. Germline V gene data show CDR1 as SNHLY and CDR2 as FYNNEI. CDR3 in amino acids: CASKGRLAGNTGELFF. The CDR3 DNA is TGTGCCAGCAAGGGTCGACTAGCGGGGAACACCGGGGAGCTGTTTTTT.

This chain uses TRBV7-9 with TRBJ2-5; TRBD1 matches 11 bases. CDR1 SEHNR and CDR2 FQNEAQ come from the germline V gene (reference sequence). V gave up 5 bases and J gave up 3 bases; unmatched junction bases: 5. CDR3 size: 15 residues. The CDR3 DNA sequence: TGTGCCAGCAGCCCGAGGACAGGGGGCGAAGAGACCCAGTACTTC. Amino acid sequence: CASSPRTGGEETQYF.

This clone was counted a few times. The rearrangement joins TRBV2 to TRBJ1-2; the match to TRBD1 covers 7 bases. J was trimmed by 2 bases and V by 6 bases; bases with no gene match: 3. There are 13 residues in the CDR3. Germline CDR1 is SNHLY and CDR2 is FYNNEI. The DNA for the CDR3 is TGTGCCAGCAGGGCGACAGGGAACTATGGCTACACCTTC. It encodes CASRATGNYGYTF. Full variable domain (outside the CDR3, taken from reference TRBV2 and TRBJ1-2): EPEVTQTPSHQVTQMGQEVILRCVPISNHLYFYWYRQILGQKVEFLVSFYNNEISEKSEIFDDQFSVERPDGSNFTLKIRSTKLEDSAMYFCASRATGNYGYTFGSGTRLTVV.

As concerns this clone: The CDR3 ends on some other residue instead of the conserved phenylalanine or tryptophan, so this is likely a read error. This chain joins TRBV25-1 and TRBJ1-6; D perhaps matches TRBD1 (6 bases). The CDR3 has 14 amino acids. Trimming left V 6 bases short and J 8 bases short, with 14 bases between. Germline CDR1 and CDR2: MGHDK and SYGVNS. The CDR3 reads CASRRGGRDSPLHL. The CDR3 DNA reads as TGTGCCAGCAGGAGGGGGGGCAGGGATTCACCCCTCCACCTT.

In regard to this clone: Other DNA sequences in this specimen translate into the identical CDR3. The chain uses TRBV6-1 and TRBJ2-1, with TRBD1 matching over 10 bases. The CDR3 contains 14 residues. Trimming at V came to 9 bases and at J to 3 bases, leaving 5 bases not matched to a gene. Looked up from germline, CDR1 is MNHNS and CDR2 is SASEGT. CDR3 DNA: TGTGCCAGTCGCCGGGACAGGGGCTACAATGAGCAGTTCTTC. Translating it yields CASRRDRGYNEQFF.

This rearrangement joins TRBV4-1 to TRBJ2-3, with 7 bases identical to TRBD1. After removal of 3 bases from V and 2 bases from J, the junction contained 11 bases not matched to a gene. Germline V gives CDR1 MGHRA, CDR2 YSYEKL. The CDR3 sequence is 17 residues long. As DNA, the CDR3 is TGCGCCAGCAGCCAGCTTGCTACAGGGGCGATCACAGATACGCAGTATTTT. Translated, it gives CASSQLATGAITDTQYF.

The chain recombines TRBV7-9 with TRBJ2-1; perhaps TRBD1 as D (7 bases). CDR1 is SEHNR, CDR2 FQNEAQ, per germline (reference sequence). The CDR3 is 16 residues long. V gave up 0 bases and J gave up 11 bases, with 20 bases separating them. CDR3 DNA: TGTGCCAGCAGCTTAGCTAACGTCCAGGGGGGTTCAAAGCAGTTCTTC. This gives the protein CASSLANVQGGSKQFF.

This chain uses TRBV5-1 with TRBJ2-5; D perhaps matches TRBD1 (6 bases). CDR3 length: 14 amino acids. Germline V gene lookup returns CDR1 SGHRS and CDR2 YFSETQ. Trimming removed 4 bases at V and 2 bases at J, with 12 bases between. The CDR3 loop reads CASSDGQIQETQYF. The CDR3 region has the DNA TGCGCCAGCAGCGACGGACAGATTCAAGAGACCCAGTACTTC.

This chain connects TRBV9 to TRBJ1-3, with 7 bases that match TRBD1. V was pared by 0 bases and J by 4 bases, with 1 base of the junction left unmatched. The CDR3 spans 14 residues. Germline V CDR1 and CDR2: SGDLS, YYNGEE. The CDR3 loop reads CASSVVDRGNTIYF. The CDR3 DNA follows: TGTGCCAGCAGCGTAGTGGACAGGGGAAACACCATATATTTT. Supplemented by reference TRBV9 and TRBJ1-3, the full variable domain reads DSGVTQTPKHLITATGQRVTLRCSPRSGDLSVYWYQQSLDQGLQFLIQYYNGEERAKGNILERFSAQQFPDLHSELNLSSLELGDSALYFCASSVVDRGNTIYFGEGSWLTVV.

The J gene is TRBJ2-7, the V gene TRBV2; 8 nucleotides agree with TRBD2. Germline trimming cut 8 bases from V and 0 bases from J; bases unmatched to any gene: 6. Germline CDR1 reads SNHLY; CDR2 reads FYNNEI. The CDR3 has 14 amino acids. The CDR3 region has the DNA TGTGCCAGCGCGGGGGGAGGTTCCTCCTACGAGCAGTACTTC. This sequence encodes CASAGGGSSYEQYF.

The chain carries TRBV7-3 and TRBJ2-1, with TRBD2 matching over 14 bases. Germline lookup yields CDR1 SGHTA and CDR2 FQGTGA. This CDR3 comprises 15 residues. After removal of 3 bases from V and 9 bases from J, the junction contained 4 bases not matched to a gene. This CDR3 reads CASSLTSGGAPEQFF. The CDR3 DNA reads TGTGCCAGCAGCTTGACTAGCGGGGGGGCCCCTGAGCAGTTCTTC. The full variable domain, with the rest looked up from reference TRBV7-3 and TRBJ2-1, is GAGVSQTPSNKVTEKGKYVELRCDPISGHTALYWYRQSLGQGPEFLIYFQGTGAADDSGLPNDRFFAVRPEGSVSTLKIQRTERGDSAVYLCASSLTSGGAPEQFFGPGTRLTVL.

Written as DNA, the CDR3 is TGTGCCAGCAGCCTACACGCGGCGGGGGGGCCCGCCGAGCAGTACTTC. Translating it yields CASSLHAAGGPAEQYF. The chain combines TRBV7-2 with TRBJ2-7; 9 positions agree with TRBD2. This CDR3 region has 16 residues. J lost 6 bases, V lost 5 bases, and 14 bases had no gene match. Germline V CDR1 and CDR2: SGHTA, FQGNSA.

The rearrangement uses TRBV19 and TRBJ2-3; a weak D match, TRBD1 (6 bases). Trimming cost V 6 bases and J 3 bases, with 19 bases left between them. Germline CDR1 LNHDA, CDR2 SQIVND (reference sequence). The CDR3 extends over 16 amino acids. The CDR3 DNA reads TGTGCCAGTAGATATGGGGTTATGGGGGCGACAGATACGCAGTATTTT. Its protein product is CASRYGVMGATDTQYF.

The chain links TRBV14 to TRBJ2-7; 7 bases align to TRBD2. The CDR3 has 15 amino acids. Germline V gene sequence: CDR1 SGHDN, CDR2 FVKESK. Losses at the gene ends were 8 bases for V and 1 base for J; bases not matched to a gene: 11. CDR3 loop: CASGWGAGPSYEQYF. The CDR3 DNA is TGTGCCAGCGGGTGGGGAGCGGGGCCTTCCTACGAGCAGTACTTC.

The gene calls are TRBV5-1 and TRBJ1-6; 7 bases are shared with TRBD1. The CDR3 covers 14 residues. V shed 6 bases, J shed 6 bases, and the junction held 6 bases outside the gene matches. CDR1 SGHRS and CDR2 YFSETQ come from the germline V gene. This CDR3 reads CASTGTGVNSPLHF. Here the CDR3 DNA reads TGCGCCAGCACAGGTACAGGGGTTAATTCACCCCTCCACTTT. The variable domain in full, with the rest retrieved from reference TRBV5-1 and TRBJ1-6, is KAGVTQTPRYLIKTRGQQVTLSCSPISGHRSVSWYQQTPGQGLQFLFEYFSETQRNKGNFPGRFSGRQFSNSRSEMNVSTLELGDSALYLCASTGTGVNSPLHFGNGTRLTVT.

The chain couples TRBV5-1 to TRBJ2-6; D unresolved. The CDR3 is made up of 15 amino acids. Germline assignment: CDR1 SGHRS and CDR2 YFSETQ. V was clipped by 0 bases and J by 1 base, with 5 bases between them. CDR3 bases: TGCGCCAGCAGCTTGGTCCGTTCTGGGGCCAACGTCCTGACTTTC. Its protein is CASSLVRSGANVLTF.

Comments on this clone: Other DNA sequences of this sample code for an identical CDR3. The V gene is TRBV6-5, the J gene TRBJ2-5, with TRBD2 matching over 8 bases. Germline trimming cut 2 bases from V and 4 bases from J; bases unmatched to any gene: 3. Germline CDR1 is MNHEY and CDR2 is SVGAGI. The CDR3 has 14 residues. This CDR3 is CASSYSGGGETQYF. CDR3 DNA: TGTGCCAGCAGTTACAGCGGGGGAGGAGAGACCCAGTACTTC.

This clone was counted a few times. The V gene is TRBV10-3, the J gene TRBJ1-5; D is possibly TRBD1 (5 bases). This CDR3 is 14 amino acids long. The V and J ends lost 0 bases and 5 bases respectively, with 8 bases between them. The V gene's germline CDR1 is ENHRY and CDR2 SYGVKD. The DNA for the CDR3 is TGTGCCATCAGTGAGTCCATGGGGCATCAGCCCCAGCATTTT. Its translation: CAISESMGHQPQHF.

Here the CDR3 reads CASSLQGRAKNIQYF. CDR3 DNA: TGTGCCAGCAGCCTCCAGGGTCGGGCCAAAAACATTCAGTACTTC. The V and J genes are TRBV6-6 and TRBJ2-4; perhaps TRBD1 as D (5 bases). CDR1 MNHNY and CDR2 SVGAGI come from the germline V gene (reference sequence). The V gene lost 6 bases and the J gene lost 1 base, with 13 bases spanning the gap. The CDR3 is made up of 15 amino acids.

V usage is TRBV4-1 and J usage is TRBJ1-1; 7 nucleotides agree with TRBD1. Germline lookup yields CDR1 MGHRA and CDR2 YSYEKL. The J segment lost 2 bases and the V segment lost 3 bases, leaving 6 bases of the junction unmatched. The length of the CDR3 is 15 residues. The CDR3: CASSHIGTDNTEAFF. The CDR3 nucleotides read TGCGCCAGCAGCCATATCGGGACAGACAACACTGAAGCTTTCTTT.

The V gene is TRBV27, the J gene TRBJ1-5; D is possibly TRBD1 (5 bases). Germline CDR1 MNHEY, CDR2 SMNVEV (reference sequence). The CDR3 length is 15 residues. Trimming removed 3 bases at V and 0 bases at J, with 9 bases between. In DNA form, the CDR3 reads TGTGCCAGCAGTTTCGGGGGTTCTAGCAATCAGCCCCAGCATTTT. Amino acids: CASSFGGSSNQPQHF.

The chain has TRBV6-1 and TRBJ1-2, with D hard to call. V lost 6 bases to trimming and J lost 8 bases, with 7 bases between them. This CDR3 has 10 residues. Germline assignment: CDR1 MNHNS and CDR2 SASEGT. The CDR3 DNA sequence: TGTGCCAGCAGCGCTAGGGGCTACACCTTC. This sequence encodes CASSARGYTF.

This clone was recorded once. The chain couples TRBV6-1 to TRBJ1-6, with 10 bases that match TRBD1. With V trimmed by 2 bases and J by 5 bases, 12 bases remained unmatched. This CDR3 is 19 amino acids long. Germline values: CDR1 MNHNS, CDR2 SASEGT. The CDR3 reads CASSEIWGGTGANNSPLHF. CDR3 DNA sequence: TGTGCCAGCAGTGAAATCTGGGGGGGGACAGGGGCGAATAATTCACCCCTCCACTTT.

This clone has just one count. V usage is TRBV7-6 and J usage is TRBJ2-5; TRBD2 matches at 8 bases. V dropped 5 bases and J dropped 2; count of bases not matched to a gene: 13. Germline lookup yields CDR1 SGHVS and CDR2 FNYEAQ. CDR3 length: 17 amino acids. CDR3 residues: CASSPGGGGGLQETQYF. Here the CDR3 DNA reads TGTGCCAGCAGCCCGGGTGGTGGCGGGGGGTTACAAGAGACCCAGTACTTC.

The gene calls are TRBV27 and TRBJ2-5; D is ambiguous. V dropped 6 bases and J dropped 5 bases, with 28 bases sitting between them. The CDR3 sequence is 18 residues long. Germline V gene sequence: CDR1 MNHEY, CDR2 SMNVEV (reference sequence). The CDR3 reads CASSPTSGQATTRETQYF. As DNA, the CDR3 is TGTGCCAGCAGCCCCACTTCCGGTCAAGCGACCACGAGGGAGACCCAGTACTTC.

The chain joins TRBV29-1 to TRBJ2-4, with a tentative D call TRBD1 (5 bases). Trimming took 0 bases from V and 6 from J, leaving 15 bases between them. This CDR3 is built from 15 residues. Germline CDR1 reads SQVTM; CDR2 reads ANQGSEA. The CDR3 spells CSVEDLGRVGNIQYF. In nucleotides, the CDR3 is TGCAGCGTTGAAGATCTCGGCAGGGTTGGAAACATTCAGTACTTC.